A single T cell receptor beta chain is shown here with its context. This clonotype has just one count. The antigen this receptor binds is unknown. No per-base quality is available; no much larger clone lies one base away. On its own, one read is weak support. The cysteine opens and the phenylalanine closes a CDR3 of 16 amino acids. This entry keeps only the CDR3 DNA: 48 bases, framed from base 1. For CDR1 and CDR2, the germline V gene lists SGHTA and FQGNSA. V is clipped by 1 base and J by 2 bases, and the sequence between their germline boundaries is 15 bases long. The instrument was an Illumina HiSeq 2500. TCR beta libraries were prepared by quantitative 5'-RACE with molecular barcodes. From the authors' description of their analysis: To identify disease-linked TCR variants, a new computational method was used, one built on a probabilistic model of VDJ rearrangement. In TCRdb, the public reads were trimmed at Q25 with fastp and aligned with MiXCR, with productive beta chains retained. Each CDR3 protein gets just one entry, which takes the most common genes and DNA from the rows behind it. It is TCRdb's table, rather than the study itself, that gives the V and J calls and clone size. The sample table contains 220,000 or so distinct CDR3 sequences; only one count was recorded for about 10% of them. The ten largest make up approximately 20% of the sample.

The data derive from a study of CD8 T cells in ankylosing spondylitis (dated by TCRdb to between 2016 and 2019). About the investigation overall: To find TCR variants linked to disease, the study profiled T cell receptor beta repertoires in ankylosing spondylitis patients and healthy donors. The full study cohort comprised around 25 ankylosing spondylitis patients and 85 to 120 healthy donors. Peripheral blood was sampled, and synovial fluid was also collected from ankylosing spondylitis patients.

General findings and caveats noted by the study authors: The disease-linked clones were reported to be significantly enriched in matched synovial fluid samples from ankylosing spondylitis patients. Blood from ankylosing spondylitis patients appeared to be characterized by a TCR beta motif composed of about eight highly homologous amino acid variants. A CD8+ phenotype was shown by the disease-linked clones, which were found at relatively low frequencies in peripheral blood. Some motif variants had previously been reported in the synovial fluid and blood of reactive arthritis patients, which suggests shared mechanisms of disease initiation.

What was sequenced was blood, either unsorted or a sorted T cell fraction (not recorded which). Rearrangement joined TRBV7-2 to TRBJ2-7; TRBD1 is possibly the D segment (7 matching bases). The origin of this receptor is a male donor with ankylosing spondylitis or in good health (not recorded which). The nucleotide sequence is TGTGCCAGCAGCTTAGGGTGGAGGGACAGTGCCTACGAGCAGTACTTC. This yields the protein CASSLGWRDSAYEQYF.